This T cell receptor beta chain was captured in a study of metastatic and nonmetastatic thyroid tumors. The CDR3 totals 14 residues. CDR1 LGHNA and CDR2 YSLEER come from the germline V gene. The V and J ends lost 4 bases and 5 bases respectively, with 11 bases between them. No treatment of any kind had been given to any patient before thyroid surgery. TCRdb ran MiXCR on the PCR reads. Of roughly 25,000 clones detected, roughly a quarter appear once; the ten largest clones hold around 19%. The clonotype was recovered from a male donor with papillary thyroid cancer or a benign thyroid nodule (not recorded which). Some clones in this sample may be carry-over from other donors' samples. Specimen: blood. V gene TRBV4-3 combines with J gene TRBJ2-2; D is tentatively TRBD1 or TRBD2 (5 bases each). CDR3 protein: CASSRGGRTGELFF. The CDR3, as DNA: TGCGCCAGCAGCCGGGGCGGGCGAACCGGGGAGCTGTTTTTT.